The clone carrying this T cell receptor beta chain is a singleton in its sample. The V and J ends lost 1 base and 6 bases respectively, with 14 bases between them. The CDR3 spans 15 residues. CDR1 is SGHRS and CDR2 is YFSETQ in the germline V gene. The data were obtained in a study of T cell changes during pregnancy in multiple sclerosis. Clones were sequenced by immunoSEQ multiplex PCR, and TCRdb holds only the in-frame ones, with some missing. The sample consists of under 110,000 clones, approximately 92% of them appearing once. The chain is built from TRBV5-1 and TRBJ2-1, with D perhaps TRBD2 (6 bases). The sample was peripheral blood, taken in the second trimester of pregnancy. The source of this sequence is a female donor with multiple sclerosis, enrolled in a pregnancy study. This CDR3 reads CASSLLGPGGNEQFF. The CDR3 region has the DNA TGCGCCAGCAGCTTGCTAGGGCCCGGGGGCAATGAGCAGTTCTTC.